This T cell receptor (beta chain) was profiled in a study of OX40 agonist ivuxolimab in advanced cancers. Only in-frame clones appear in the TCRdb table, and some are missing; sequencing was by immunoSEQ multiplex PCR. The table records around 74,000 clones, about 84% of them present only once. CDR3 length equals 16 residues. Germline V gene data show CDR1 as LNHDA and CDR2 as SQIVND (reference sequence). With 1 base clipped from V and 4 bases from J, the junction kept 7 bases outside the gene matches. The chain employs TRBV19 and TRBJ2-5; 9 bases are a match to TRBD2. This TCR was recovered from an adult with an advanced solid tumor such as melanoma, head and neck, liver or kidney cancer. The sequencing here drew on CD4+ or CD8+ T cells sorted from blood, taken in a trial of the OX40 agonist ivuxolimab. CDR3 nucleotide sequence: TGTGCCAGTAGTATAGGAGGCCCACTAGCGGGAGAGACCCAGTACTTC. Translation gives CASSIGGPLAGETQYF.